Included here is one T cell receptor beta chain sequence, with context. The protocol was immunoSEQ multiplex PCR, while the TCRdb copy is restricted to in-frame clones and leaves out a portion. The table includes roughly 150,000 clones, around 80% detected once. This sample was taken from a study of blood T cell repertoires in COVID-19. V was clipped by 3 bases and J by 2 bases, with 9 bases between them. This CDR3 has 14 amino acids. From germline, CDR1 is SEHNR and CDR2 FQNEAQ (reference sequence). This TCR derives from a woman aged 70 to 79 who had recovered from COVID-19. Sequences were obtained from peripheral blood. The genes are TRBV7-9 and TRBJ2-3; D call uncertain. The CDR3 DNA reads as TGTGCCAGCAGCTTGAGCCTAGACACAGATACGCAGTATTTT. Translating gives CASSLSLDTDTQYF. The entire variable domain, with the rest obtained from reference TRBV7-9 and TRBJ2-3, is as follows: DTGVSQNPRHKITKRGQNVTFRCDPISEHNRLYWYRQTLGQGPEFLTYFQNEAQLEKSRLLSDRFSAERPKGSFSTLEIQRTEQGDSAMYLCASSLSLDTDTQYFGPGTRLTVL.